Sequencing of this TCR beta chain was carried out in a study of control samples from healthy donors and cancer patients. The CDR3 runs 15 residues. The ends were cut back, 1 base at V and 4 bases at J, with 10 bases in the middle. Germline V lookup: CDR1 MGHRA, CDR2 YSYEKL. Clones were sequenced by immunoSEQ multiplex PCR, and TCRdb holds only the in-frame ones, with some missing. Found here are about 96,000 clones, just over 90% of them singletons; the top ten hold roughly 8%. The TCR was taken from a man aged 18 to 29 in good health. The sequenced material came from blood. The genes are TRBV4-1 and TRBJ1-4, with D tentatively TRBD1 (5 bases). The chain's CDR3 is CASSQVEGINEKLFF. The CDR3, as DNA: TGCGCCAGCAGCCAAGTGGAGGGGATTAATGAAAAACTGTTTTTT.